Listed here are 6 T cell receptor beta chains from one sample, sequenced in a study of technical replicates of blood from a handful of donors. Here immunoSEQ multiplex PCR was the method, and the copy in TCRdb shows in-frame clones only, minus some. The table has 55,000 to 85,000 clones, 95% to 97% seen once. The sample taken for sequencing was T cells isolated from PBMCs. The receptors derive from a human donor in good health.

The rearrangement joins TRBV11-2 to TRBJ1-2, with no clear D. V gave up 3 bases and J gave up 4 bases, with 9 bases separating them. CDR1 and CDR2 (germline): SGHAT, FQNNGV. The CDR3 is made up of 13 amino acids. Here the CDR3 reads CASSFLEGYGYTF. CDR3 in DNA: TGTGCCAGCAGCTTCCTGGAGGGCTATGGCTACACCTTC.

The chain joins TRBV9 to TRBJ2-1; TRBD1 agrees at 8 bases. Trimming removed 3 bases from V and 6 bases from J; junction bases left unmatched: 8. Germline CDR1 and CDR2: SGDLS and YYNGEE. The CDR3 has 15 amino acids. The CDR3 DNA reads as TGTGCCAGCAGCGCCCTCGACAGGGGAAGCAATGAGCAGTTCTTC. Amino acids: CASSALDRGSNEQFF.

Points on this clone: A read error may produce the germline difference seen at one junction end. The genes are TRBV4-1 and TRBJ1-4; D is undetermined. The CDR3 runs to 14 residues. Germline loops: CDR1 MGHRA, CDR2 YSYEKL. The CDR3 sequence is CASSHEDPGLRVVF. The CDR3 DNA follows: TGCGCCAGCAGCCATGAGGACCCAGGTTTGAGGGTAGTTTTT.

The rearrangement joins TRBV6-4 to TRBJ2-7; 7 bases align to TRBD2. Germline V gene sequence: CDR1 MRHNA, CDR2 SNTAGT. Trimming took 5 bases from V and 0 from J; bases not matched to a gene: 4. The CDR3 has 14 residues. CDR3 loop: CASSKREGSYEQYF. The CDR3 DNA reads as TGTGCCAGCAGTAAGAGGGAGGGCTCCTACGAGCAGTACTTC.

The chain links TRBV5-1 to TRBJ2-7; D might be TRBD1 (6 bases). V gave up 4 bases and J gave up 2 bases, with 19 bases separating them. Germline CDR1 SGHRS, CDR2 YFSETQ. This CDR3 region has 16 residues. The CDR3 DNA is TGCGCCAGCAGCCCTGCTGTCAGGGGCCTCACCTACGAGCAGTACTTC. Amino acid sequence: CASSPAVRGLTYEQYF.

This sequence joins TRBV6-1 and TRBJ2-1; no reliable D call. The germline gives CDR1 MNHNS, CDR2 SASEGT. This CDR3 has 15 amino acids. V lost 6 bases and J 1 base, leaving 13 bases between the germline ends. Here the CDR3 DNA reads TGTGCCAGCAGCCCTCTACGCGGATCCTACAATGAGCAGTTCTTC. It codes for CASSPLRGSYNEQFF.